Each of the 12 T cell receptor beta chains below was sequenced from the same sample in a study of CD8 T cells in ankylosing spondylitis (dated by TCRdb to 2017 to 2019). Results and caveats for the whole study, not just this receptor: Blood from ankylosing spondylitis patients appeared to be characterized by a TCR beta motif made up of seven or eight highly homologous amino acid variants.

These receptors are not linked to any known antigen. The library was prepared using 5' RACE. Reads for this sample came from an Illumina HiSeq 2500. TCRdb reran the public reads through fastp at Q25 and MiXCR, keeping productive beta chains. Every CDR3 protein is listed once, alongside the most common genes and DNA of its rows. The sample profile shows approximately 400,000 distinct CDR3 sequences; 25% to 30% of them were found once. Clones ranked in the top ten supply 0.89% of the sample. Sequencing was done on a sample of blood, either unsorted or a sorted T cell fraction (not recorded which). The origin of the receptors is a male donor with ankylosing spondylitis.

This clonotype was seen more than once but under ten times. The chain employs TRBV18 and TRBJ2-2, with 8 bases fitting TRBD2. V trimming: 2 bases; J trimming: 4 bases; junction bases outside the gene matches: 9. The CDR3 length is 17 residues. Germline lookup yields CDR1 KGHSH and CDR2 LQKENI. Here the CDR3 reads CASSPGTGGPSTGELFF. The CDR3 DNA reads as TGTGCCAGCTCACCAGGAACGGGAGGGCCGAGCACCGGGGAGCTGTTTTTT. The full variable domain, its missing parts supplied by reference TRBV18 and TRBJ2-2, is NAGVMQNPRHLVRRRGQEARLRCSPMKGHSHVYWYRQLPEEGLKFMVYLQKENIIDESGMPKERFSAEFPKEGPSILRIQQVVRGDSAAYFCASSPGTGGPSTGELFFGEGSRLTVL.

This clonotype was observed a handful of times. This chain uses TRBV5-1 with TRBJ1-1; 7 nucleotides line up with TRBD1. Germline CDR1 is SGHRS and CDR2 is YFSETQ. V lost 4 bases and J lost 1; bases outside the gene matches: 10. The CDR3 is made up of 16 amino acids. CDR3 loop: CASSNQLGQPNTEAFF. As DNA, the CDR3 is TGCGCCAGCAGCAACCAGCTGGGACAGCCGAACACTGAAGCTTTCTTT. Full variable domain (outside the CDR3, taken from reference TRBV5-1 and TRBJ1-1): KAGVTQTPRYLIKTRGQQVTLSCSPISGHRSVSWYQQTPGQGLQFLFEYFSETQRNKGNFPGRFSGRQFSNSRSEMNVSTLELGDSALYLCASSNQLGQPNTEAFFGQGTRLTVV.

This clonotype was picked up a small number of times. The V and J genes are TRBV6-1 and TRBJ2-7, with 7 bases identical to TRBD1. Trimming removed 4 bases from V and 5 bases from J; junction bases left unmatched: 8. The CDR3 sequence is 14 residues long. Germline lookup yields CDR1 MNHNS and CDR2 SASEGT. CDR3 nucleotides: TGTGCCAGCAGTGCCCAAACAGGGGTCAACGAGCAGTACTTC. This sequence encodes CASSAQTGVNEQYF.

This clonotype was seen a handful of times. This sequence joins TRBV11-2 and TRBJ2-7; a weak D match, TRBD1 (6 bases). Germline CDR1 is SGHAT and CDR2 is FQNNGV. Deletions cut 3 bases from V and 2 bases from J, with 20 bases between. This CDR3 has 17 residues. The CDR3 region is CASSFRGATGSPYEQYF. The CDR3 DNA is TGTGCCAGCAGCTTCCGAGGGGCTACAGGGTCACCCTACGAGCAGTACTTC.

This clonotype was observed a handful of times. The J gene is TRBJ2-3, the V gene TRBV29-1; 8 bases agree with TRBD2. CDR3 length equals 16 residues. The V segment lost 4 bases and the J segment 1 base; nucleotides outside the gene matches: 10. Germline lookup yields CDR1 SQVTM and CDR2 ANQGSEA. The CDR3 region has the DNA TGCAGCGTTGTTTCAGGCCTAGCGGGTGGCACAGATACGCAGTATTTT. It codes for CSVVSGLAGGTDTQYF.

This clonotype came up a few times. In nucleotides, the CDR3 is TGTGCCAGCAGTAAAGACAGGGGTGCGGATACGCAGTATTTT. It codes for CASSKDRGADTQYF. The rearrangement uses TRBV12-3 or TRBV12-4 and TRBJ2-3; 8 positions match TRBD1. CDR3 length: 14 amino acids. After removal of 5 bases from V and 6 bases from J, the junction contained 7 bases not matched to a gene.

This clonotype showed up just a few times. V and J are TRBV5-4 and TRBJ2-1; D may be TRBD1 (6 bases). Germline V gene data show CDR1 as SGHNT and CDR2 as YYREEE (reference sequence). The length of the CDR3 is 14 residues. Deletions cut 4 bases from V and 8 bases from J, with 16 bases between. The CDR3 DNA sequence: TGTGCCAGCAGCCGGGACAATAGAAACGATGAGCAGTTCTTC. Protein: CASSRDNRNDEQFF.

This clonotype came up a few times. This chain uses TRBV5-1 with TRBJ1-6, with TRBD1 matching over 7 bases. Trimming took 4 bases from V and 9 from J; bases not matched to a gene: 10. This CDR3 region has 15 residues. CDR1 SGHRS and CDR2 YFSETQ come from the germline V gene. The CDR3 loop reads CASSRTGTEGSPLHF. Here the CDR3 DNA reads TGCGCCAGCAGCAGGACCGGGACAGAAGGTTCACCCCTCCACTTT.

This clonotype was seen a handful of times. The DNA for the CDR3 is TGCAGCGCCGAGGGACCCCATGGCTACACCTTC. Its protein is CSAEGPHGYTF. The chain is built from TRBV29-1 and TRBJ1-2; possible D gene TRBD1, 5 bases. V dropped 7 bases and J dropped 6 bases, with 12 bases sitting between them. Per the germline V gene, CDR1 is SQVTM and CDR2 is ANQGSEA. The CDR3 has 11 residues.

The chain uses TRBV12-3 or TRBV12-4 and TRBJ2-2; 8 bases match TRBD2. The CDR3 sequence is 14 residues long. V shed 8 bases and J 7 bases; nucleotides not matched to a gene: 9. Written as DNA, the CDR3 is TGTGCCAGCCTAATAGCGGGATTAAACGGGGAGCTGTTTTTT. It specifies CASLIAGLNGELFF.

This clonotype was seen a handful of times. The chain combines TRBV7-8 with TRBJ2-3, with D tentatively TRBD1 (6 bases). V was cut by 9 bases and J by 0 bases, with 16 bases left in between. There are 15 residues in the CDR3. Germline-derived CDR1 and CDR2 are SGHVS and FQNEAQ. CDR3 residues: CASRTGTTSTDTQYF. As DNA, the CDR3 is TGTGCCAGTAGGACGGGGACAACTAGCACAGATACGCAGTATTTT.

The V gene is TRBV2, the J gene TRBJ2-2; D unresolved. This CDR3 is built from 15 residues. V shed 2 bases and J shed 0 bases, with 7 bases lying between them. Germline CDR1 reads SNHLY; CDR2 reads FYNNEI. This chain's CDR3 is CASSEFRSNTGELFF. CDR3 in DNA: TGTGCCAGCAGTGAATTTCGGTCGAACACCGGGGAGCTGTTTTTT.